This T cell receptor (beta chain) was sequenced for a study of blood T cell repertoires in COVID-19. The CDR3 consists of 12 residues. Germline lookup yields CDR1 SGHRS and CDR2 YFSETQ. V dropped 4 bases and J dropped 12 bases, with 14 bases sitting between them. As handled by the study authors: How many nucleated cells were present was estimated from reference gene primer amplification. Sequencing was performed with immunoSEQ multiplex PCR; in TCRdb, only in-frame clones are kept and a portion is missing. Clonal size and the V and J genes are those of that table, whereas D and trimming came from the DNA. The sample carries 200,000 or so clones, 84% recorded once.

The chain joins TRBV5-1 to TRBJ2-1; D is undetermined. The origin of this receptor is a human donor in a cohort sampled during active COVID-19. The sample comprised peripheral blood. The CDR3: CASSLESSLQFF. The CDR3 DNA follows: TGCGCCAGCAGCCTCGAGTCGTCCTTGCAGTTCTTC.